This T cell receptor beta chain was observed in a study of blood T cell repertoires in COVID-19. As for the study in general: In each case, the material was cDNA or gDNA derived from T cells, B-cell-depleted T cells, or PBMCs.

Followed over time, Seattle patients had been enrolled while infection was active. Per the original methods: Amplification of reference gene primers was used by the study to estimate nucleated cell counts. The protocol was immunoSEQ multiplex PCR, while the TCRdb copy is restricted to in-frame clones and leaves out a portion. The V and J calls and clone size come from that table; D and trimming were worked out from the DNA. The sample lists roughly 150,000 clones, about four fifths occurring once. Sequencing used peripheral blood. This sequence originates from a woman of 80 years or more with COVID-19, enrolled during active disease.

CDR3 sequence (DNA): TGTGCCAGCAGCTTAGGAGCGGGCGAATACAATGAGCAGTTCTTC. Amino acids: CASSLGAGEYNEQFF. The chain carries TRBV7-3 and TRBJ2-1; D may be TRBD2 (6 bases). V lost 2 bases to trimming and J lost 4 bases, with 12 bases between them. CDR1 SGHTA and CDR2 FQGTGA come from the germline V gene. The CDR3 spans 15 residues. Drawing the rest from reference TRBV7-3 and TRBJ2-1, the complete variable domain is GAGVSQTPSNKVTEKGKYVELRCDPISGHTALYWYRQSLGQGPEFLIYFQGTGAADDSGLPNDRFFAVRPEGSVSTLKIQRTERGDSAVYLCASSLGAGEYNEQFFGPGTRLTVL.